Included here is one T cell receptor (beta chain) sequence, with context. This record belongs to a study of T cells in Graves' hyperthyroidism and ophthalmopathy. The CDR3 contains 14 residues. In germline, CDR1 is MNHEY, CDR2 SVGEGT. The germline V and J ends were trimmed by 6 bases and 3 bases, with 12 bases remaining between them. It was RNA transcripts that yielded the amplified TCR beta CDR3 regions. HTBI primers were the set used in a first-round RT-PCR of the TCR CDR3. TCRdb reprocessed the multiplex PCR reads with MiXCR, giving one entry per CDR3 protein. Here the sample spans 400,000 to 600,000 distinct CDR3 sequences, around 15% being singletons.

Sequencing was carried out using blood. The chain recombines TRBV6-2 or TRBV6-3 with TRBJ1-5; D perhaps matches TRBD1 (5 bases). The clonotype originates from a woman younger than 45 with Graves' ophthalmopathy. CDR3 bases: TGTGCCAGCAGCCATGGACATATCAATCAGCCCCAGCATTTT. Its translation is CASSHGHINQPQHF.